This TCR beta chain was profiled in a study of cytomegalovirus exposure and HLA in healthy donors. Study results and limitations: When analyzed later, a missense DCLRE1C variant was found to be linked to TCR beta V- and J-gene trimming. It was fewer than 200 TCR beta chains that were listed as cytomegalovirus-associated.

The PCR employed 60 Vbeta primers together with 13 Jbeta primers. In the authors' workflow: Later analysis identified 65 million to 80 million unique TCR beta chains, about 12 million shared. Assay: immunoSEQ multiplex PCR; the TCRdb copy retains only in-frame clones and omits some. Clonal size and the V and J genes are those of that table, whereas D and trimming came from the DNA. This table has roughly 180,000 clones, 60% to 80% appearing once. CDR1 SGHRS and CDR2 YFSETQ come from the germline V gene. V lost 3 bases to trimming and J lost 8 bases, with 15 bases between them. There are 15 residues in the CDR3. Turning to this clone: Antigen: not known.

The source is a woman between 45 and 65 years old in good health and CMV-seropositive. The specimen sequenced was PBMCs. The rearrangement links TRBV5-1 to TRBJ1-6, with D maybe TRBD1 (6 bases). The CDR3 DNA reads as TGCGCCAGCAGCTGGGGGCTCAGGGAAGATTCACCCCTCCACTTT. Residues: CASSWGLREDSPLHF.